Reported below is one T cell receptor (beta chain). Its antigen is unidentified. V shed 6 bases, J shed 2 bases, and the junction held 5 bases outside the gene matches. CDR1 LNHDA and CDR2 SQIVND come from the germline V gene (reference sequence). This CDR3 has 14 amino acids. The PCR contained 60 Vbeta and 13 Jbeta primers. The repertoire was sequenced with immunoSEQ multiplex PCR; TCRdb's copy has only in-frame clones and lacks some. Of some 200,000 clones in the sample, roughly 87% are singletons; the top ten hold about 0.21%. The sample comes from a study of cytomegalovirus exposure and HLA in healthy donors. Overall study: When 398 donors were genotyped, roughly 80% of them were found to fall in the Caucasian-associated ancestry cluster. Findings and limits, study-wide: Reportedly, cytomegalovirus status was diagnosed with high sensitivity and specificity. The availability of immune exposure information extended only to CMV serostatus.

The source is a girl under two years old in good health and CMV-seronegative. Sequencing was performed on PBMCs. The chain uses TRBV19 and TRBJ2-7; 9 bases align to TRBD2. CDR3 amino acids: CASSAGLATYEQYF. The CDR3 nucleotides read TGTGCCAGTAGCGCCGGACTAGCGACCTACGAGCAGTACTTC.